This paragraph reports one TCR beta chain. What it binds is unknown. A much bigger clone sits one base away, suggesting this may be a read error. With molecular barcodes, quantitative 5'-RACE was used to make the TCR beta libraries. Using its own MiXCR run on the 5' RACE reads, TCRdb lists one record per CDR3 protein. The sample holds approximately 260,000 distinct CDR3 sequences; 8% to 9.5% are singletons and the top ten take about 6.8%. These data are taken from a study of CD8 T cells in ankylosing spondylitis. Points from the study as a whole: Certain motif variants had earlier been reported in reactive arthritis synovial fluid and blood. Matched ankylosing spondylitis synovial fluid reportedly showed significant enrichment of disease-linked clones.

The specimen was blood, either unsorted or a sorted T cell fraction (not recorded which). The clonotype comes from a male donor with ankylosing spondylitis or in good health (not recorded which).

CDR3 amino acids: CAWRGGETQYF. The CDR3 coding sequence is TGTGCCTGGAGGGGGGGAGAGACCCAGTACTTC. The rearrangement uses TRBV30 and TRBJ2-5; tentatively, D is TRBD2 (6 bases). Trimming pared 3 bases from V and 4 bases from J, leaving 6 bases between. CDR3 length: 11 amino acids. The germline V gene encodes CDR1 GTSNPN and CDR2 SVGIG (reference sequence).